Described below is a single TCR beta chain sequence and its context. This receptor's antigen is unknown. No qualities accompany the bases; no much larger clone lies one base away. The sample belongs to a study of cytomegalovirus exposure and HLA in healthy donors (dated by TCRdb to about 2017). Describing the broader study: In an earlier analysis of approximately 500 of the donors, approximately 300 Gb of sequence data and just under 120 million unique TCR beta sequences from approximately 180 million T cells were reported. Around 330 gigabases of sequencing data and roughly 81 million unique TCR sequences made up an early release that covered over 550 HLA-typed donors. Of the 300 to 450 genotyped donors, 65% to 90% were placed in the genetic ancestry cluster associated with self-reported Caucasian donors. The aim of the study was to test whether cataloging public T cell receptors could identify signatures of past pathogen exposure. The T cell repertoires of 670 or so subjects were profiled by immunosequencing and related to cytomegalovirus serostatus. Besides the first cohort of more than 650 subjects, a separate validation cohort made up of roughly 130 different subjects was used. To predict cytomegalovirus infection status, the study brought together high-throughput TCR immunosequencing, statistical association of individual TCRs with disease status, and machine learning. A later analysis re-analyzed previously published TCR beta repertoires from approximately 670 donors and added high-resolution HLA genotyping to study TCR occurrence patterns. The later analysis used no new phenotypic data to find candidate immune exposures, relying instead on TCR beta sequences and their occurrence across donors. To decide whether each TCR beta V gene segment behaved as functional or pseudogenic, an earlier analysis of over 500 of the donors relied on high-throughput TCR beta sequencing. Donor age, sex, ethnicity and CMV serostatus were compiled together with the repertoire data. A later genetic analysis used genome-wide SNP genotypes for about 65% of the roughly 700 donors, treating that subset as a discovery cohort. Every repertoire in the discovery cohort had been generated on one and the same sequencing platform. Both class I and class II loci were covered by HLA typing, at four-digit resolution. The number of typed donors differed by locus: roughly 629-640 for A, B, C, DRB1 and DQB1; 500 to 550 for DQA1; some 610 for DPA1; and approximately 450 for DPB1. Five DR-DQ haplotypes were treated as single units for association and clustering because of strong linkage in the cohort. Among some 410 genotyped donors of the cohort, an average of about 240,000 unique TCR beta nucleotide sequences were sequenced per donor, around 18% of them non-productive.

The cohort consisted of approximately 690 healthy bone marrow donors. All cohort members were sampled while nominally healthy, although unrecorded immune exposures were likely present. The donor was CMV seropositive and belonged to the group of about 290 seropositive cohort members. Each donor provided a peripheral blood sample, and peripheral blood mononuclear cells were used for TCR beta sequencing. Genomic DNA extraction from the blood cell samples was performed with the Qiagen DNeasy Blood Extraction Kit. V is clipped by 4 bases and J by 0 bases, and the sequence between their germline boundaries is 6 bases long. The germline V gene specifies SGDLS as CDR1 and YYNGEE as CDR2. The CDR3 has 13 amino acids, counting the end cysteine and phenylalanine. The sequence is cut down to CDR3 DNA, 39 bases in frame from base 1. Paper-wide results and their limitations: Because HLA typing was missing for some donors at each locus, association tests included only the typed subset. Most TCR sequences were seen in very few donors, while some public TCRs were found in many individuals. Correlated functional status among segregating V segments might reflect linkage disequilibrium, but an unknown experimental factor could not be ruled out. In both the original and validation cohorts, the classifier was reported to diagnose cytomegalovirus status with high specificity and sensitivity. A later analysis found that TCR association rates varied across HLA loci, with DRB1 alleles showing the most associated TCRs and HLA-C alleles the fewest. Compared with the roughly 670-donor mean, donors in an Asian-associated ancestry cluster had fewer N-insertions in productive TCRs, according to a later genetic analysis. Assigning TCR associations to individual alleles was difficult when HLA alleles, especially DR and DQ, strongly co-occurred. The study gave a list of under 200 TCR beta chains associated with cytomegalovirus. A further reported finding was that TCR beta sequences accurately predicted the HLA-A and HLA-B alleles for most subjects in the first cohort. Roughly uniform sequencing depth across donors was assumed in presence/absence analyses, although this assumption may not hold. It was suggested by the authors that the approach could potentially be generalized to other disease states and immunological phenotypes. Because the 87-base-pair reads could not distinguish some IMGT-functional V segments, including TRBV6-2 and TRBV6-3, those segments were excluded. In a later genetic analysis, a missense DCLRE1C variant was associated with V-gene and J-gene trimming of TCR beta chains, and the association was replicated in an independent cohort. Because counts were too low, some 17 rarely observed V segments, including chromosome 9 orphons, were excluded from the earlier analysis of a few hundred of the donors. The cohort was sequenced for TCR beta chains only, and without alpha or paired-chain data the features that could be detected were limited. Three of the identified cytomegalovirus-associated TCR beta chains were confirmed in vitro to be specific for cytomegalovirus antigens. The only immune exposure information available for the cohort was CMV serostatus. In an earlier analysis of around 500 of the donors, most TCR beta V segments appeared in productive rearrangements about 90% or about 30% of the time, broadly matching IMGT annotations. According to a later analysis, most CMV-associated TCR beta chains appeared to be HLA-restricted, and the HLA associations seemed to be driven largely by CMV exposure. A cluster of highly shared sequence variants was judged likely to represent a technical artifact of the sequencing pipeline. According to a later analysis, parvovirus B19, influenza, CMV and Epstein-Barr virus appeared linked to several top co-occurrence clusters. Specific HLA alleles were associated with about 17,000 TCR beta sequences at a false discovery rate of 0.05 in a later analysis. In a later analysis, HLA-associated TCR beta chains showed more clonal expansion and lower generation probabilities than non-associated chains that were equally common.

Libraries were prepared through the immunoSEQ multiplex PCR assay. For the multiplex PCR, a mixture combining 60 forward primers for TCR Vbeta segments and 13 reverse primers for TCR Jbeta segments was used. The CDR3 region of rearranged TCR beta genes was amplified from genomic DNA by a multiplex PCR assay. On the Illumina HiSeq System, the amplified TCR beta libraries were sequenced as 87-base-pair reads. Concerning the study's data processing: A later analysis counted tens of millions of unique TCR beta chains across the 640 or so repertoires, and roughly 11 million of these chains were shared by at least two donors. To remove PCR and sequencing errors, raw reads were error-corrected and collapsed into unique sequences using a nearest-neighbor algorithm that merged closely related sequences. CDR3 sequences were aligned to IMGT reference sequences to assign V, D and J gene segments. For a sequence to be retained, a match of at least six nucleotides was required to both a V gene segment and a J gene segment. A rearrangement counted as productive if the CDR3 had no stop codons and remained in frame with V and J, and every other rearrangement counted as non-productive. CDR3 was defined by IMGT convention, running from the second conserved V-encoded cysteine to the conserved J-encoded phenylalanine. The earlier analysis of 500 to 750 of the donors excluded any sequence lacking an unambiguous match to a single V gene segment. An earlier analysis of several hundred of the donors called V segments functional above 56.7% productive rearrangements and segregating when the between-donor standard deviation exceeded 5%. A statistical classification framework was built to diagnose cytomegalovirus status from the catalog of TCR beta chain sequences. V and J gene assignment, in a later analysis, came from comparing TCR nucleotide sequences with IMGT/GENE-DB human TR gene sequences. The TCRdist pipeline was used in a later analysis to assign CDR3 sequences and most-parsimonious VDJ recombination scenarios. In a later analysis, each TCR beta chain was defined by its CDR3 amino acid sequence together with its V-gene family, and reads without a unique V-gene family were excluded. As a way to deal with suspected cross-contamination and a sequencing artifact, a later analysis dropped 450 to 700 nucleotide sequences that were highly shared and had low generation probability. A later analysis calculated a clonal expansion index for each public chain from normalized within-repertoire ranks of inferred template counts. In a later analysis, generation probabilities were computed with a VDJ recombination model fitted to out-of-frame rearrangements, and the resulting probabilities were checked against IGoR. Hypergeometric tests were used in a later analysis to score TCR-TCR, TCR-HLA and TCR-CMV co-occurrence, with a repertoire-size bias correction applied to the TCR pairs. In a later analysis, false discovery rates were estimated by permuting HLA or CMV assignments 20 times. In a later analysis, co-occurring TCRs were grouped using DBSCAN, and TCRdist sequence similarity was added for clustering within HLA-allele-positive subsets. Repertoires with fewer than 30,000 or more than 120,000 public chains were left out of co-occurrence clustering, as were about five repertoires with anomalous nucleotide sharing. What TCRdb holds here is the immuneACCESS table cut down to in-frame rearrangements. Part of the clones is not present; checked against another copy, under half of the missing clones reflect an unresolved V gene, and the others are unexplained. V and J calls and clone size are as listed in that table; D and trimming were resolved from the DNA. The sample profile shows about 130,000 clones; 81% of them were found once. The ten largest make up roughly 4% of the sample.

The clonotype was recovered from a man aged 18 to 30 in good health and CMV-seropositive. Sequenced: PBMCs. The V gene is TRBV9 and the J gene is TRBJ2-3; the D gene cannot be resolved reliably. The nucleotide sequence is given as TGTGCCAGCAGCCCTTCCAGCACAGATACGCAGTATTTT. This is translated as CASSPSSTDTQYF.